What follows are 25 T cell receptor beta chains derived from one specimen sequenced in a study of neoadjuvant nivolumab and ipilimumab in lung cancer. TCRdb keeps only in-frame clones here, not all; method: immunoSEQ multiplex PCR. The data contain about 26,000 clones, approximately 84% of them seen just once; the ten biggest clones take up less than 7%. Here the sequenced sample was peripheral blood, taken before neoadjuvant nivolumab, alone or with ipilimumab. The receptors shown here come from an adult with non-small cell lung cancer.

The CDR3, as DNA: TGTGCCACCAGCAGAGTTGGGCAGTTGAATTACGAGCAGTACTTC. The encoded protein is CATSRVGQLNYEQYF. The V gene is TRBV15, the J gene TRBJ2-7; no clear D gene. The V end was cut by 1 base, the J end by 4 bases, with 14 bases between. The germline V gene has CDR1 LNHNV and CDR2 YYDKDF (reference sequence). The CDR3 has 15 amino acids.

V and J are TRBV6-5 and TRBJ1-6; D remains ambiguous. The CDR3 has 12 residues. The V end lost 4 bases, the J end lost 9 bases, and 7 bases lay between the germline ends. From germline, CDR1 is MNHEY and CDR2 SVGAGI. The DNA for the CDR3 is TGTGCCAGCAGTTTTTGGGGTTCACCCCTCCACTTT. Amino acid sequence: CASSFWGSPLHF.

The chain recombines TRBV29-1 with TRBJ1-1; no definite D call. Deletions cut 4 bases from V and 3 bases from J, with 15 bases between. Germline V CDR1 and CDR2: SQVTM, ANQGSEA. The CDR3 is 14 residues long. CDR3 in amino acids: CSVVLDTGDTEAFF. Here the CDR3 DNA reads TGCAGCGTTGTCCTTGACACCGGGGACACTGAAGCTTTCTTT.

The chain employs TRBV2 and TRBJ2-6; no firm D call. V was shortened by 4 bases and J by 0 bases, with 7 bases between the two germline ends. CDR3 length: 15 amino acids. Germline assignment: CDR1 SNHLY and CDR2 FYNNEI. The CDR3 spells CASSGQSSGANVLTF. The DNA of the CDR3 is TGTGCCAGCAGTGGCCAATCCTCTGGGGCCAACGTCCTGACTTTC.

The CDR3 spells CASSLDWGTQYF. The CDR3, as DNA: TGTGCCAGCAGCTTAGATTGGGGGACCCAGTACTTC. This chain joins TRBV7-2 and TRBJ2-5; D unclear. Germline V gene data show CDR1 as SGHTA and CDR2 as FQGNSA. The CDR3 is 12 amino acids. The V end lost 1 base, the J end lost 7 bases, and 7 bases lay between the germline ends. Complete variable domain (other parts from reference TRBV7-2 and TRBJ2-5): GAGVSQSPSNKVTEKGKDVELRCDPISGHTALYWYRQSLGQGLEFLIYFQGNSAPDKSGLPSDRFSAERTGGSVSTLTIQRTQQEDSAVYLCASSLDWGTQYFGPGTRLLVL.

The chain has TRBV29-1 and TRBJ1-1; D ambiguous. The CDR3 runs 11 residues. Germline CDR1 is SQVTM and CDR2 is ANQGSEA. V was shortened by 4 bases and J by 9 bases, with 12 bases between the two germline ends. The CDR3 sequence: CSVAEQVQAFF. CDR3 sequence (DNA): TGCAGCGTTGCAGAACAAGTCCAAGCTTTCTTT.

The CDR3 DNA reads as TGTGCCAGCAGTCCTAGCTCTGGGGCCAACGTCCTGACTTTC. It encodes CASSPSSGANVLTF. The V and J genes are TRBV6-6 and TRBJ2-6; no firm D call. This CDR3 region has 14 residues. The germline V gene has CDR1 MNHNY and CDR2 SVGAGI (reference sequence). V gave up 5 bases and J gave up 0 bases, with 5 bases separating them.

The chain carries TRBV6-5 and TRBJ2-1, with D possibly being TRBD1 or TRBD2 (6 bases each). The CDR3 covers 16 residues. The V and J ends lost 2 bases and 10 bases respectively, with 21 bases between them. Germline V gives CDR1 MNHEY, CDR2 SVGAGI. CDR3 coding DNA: TGTGCCAGCAGTTACACCCGACTAGAGGGGGGTGTGGAGCAGTTCTTC. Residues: CASSYTRLEGGVEQFF.

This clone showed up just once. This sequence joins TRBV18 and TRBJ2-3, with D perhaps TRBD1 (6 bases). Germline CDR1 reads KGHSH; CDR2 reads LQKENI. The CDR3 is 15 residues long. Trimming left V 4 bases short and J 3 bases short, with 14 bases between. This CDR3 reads CASSLRQVRTDTQYF. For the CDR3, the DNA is TGTGCCAGCTCACTCCGACAGGTCAGGACAGATACGCAGTATTTT.

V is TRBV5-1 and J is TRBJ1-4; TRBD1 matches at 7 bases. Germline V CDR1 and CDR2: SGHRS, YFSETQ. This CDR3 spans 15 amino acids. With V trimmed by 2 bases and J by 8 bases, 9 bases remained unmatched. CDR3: CASSLRQGGNEKLFF. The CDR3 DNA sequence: TGCGCCAGCAGCTTACGCCAGGGGGGGAACGAAAAACTGTTTTTT.

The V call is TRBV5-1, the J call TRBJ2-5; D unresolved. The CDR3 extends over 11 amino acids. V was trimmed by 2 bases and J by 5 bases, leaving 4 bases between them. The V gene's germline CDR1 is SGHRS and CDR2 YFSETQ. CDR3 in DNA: TGCGCCAGCAGCTTTGCGGAGACCCAGTACTTC. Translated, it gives CASSFAETQYF.

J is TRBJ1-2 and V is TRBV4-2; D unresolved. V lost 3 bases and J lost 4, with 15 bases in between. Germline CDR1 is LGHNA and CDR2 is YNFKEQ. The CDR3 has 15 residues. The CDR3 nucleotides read TGTGCCAGCAGCCAGGCCCCTAGAGCTTTCTATGGCTACACCTTC. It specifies CASSQAPRAFYGYTF.

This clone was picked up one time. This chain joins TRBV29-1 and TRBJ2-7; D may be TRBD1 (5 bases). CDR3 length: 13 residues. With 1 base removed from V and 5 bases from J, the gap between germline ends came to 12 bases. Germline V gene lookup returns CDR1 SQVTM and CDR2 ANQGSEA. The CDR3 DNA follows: TGCAGCGTTGAAGGGGGCAGGGTCCACGAGCAGTACTTC. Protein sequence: CSVEGGRVHEQYF.

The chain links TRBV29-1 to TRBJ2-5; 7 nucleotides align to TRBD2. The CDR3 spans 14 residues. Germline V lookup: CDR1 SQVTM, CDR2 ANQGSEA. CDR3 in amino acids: CSARRDGTGGTQYF. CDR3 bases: TGCAGTGCCCGGAGGGACGGGACGGGGGGGACCCAGTACTTC.

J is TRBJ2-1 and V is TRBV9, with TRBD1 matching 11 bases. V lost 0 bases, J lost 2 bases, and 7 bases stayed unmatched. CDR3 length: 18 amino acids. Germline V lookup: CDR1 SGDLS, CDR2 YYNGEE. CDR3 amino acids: CASSVASGQGATYNEQFF. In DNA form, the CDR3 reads TGTGCCAGCAGCGTAGCAAGCGGACAGGGGGCAACCTACAATGAGCAGTTCTTC.

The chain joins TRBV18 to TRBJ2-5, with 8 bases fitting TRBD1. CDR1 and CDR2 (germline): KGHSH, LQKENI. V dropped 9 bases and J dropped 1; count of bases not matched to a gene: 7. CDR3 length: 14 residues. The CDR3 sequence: CASYGQGGQETQYF. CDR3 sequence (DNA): TGTGCCAGTTACGGACAGGGCGGCCAAGAGACCCAGTACTTC.

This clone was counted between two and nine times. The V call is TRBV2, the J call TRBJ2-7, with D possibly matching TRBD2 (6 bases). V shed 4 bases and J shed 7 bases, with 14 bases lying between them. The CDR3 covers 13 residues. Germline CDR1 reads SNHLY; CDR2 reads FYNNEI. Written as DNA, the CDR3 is TGTGCCAGCAGTGCGGGGGTAGGTCGGGAGCAGTACTTC. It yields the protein CASSAGVGREQYF.

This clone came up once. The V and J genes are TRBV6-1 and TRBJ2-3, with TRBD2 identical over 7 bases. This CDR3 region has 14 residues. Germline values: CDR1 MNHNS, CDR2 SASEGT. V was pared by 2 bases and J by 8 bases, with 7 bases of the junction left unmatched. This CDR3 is CASSELGGSGTQYF. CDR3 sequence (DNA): TGTGCCAGCAGTGAACTCGGGGGGTCGGGTACGCAGTATTTT.

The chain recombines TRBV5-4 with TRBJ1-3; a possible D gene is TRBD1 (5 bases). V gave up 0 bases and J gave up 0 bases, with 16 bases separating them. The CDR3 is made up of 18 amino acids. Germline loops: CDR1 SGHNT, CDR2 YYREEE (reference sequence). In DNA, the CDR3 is TGTGCCAGCAGCTTGGTTATAGGGACGGGACCCTCTGGAAACACCATATATTTT. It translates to CASSLVIGTGPSGNTIYF.

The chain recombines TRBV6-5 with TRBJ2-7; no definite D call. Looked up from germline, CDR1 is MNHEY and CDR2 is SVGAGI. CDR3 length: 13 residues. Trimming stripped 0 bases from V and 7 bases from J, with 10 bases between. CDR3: CASSYSTQLEQYF. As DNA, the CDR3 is TGTGCCAGCAGTTACTCGACACAATTAGAGCAGTACTTC.

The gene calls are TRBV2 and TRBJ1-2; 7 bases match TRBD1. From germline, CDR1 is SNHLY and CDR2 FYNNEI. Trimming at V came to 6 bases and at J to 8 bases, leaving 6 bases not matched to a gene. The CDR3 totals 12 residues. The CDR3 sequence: CASRPGTVGYTF. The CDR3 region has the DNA TGTGCCAGCAGGCCCGGGACAGTAGGCTACACCTTC.

The CDR3 here is CASSQSPGGTNQPQHF. In nucleotides, the CDR3 is TGTGCCAGCTCACAAAGTCCAGGGGGCACTAATCAGCCCCAGCATTTT. The J gene is TRBJ1-5, the V gene TRBV18, with 8 bases identical to TRBD1. The germline gives CDR1 KGHSH, CDR2 LQKENI. This CDR3 is 16 amino acids long. V shed 4 bases and J 4 bases; nucleotides not matched to a gene: 9.

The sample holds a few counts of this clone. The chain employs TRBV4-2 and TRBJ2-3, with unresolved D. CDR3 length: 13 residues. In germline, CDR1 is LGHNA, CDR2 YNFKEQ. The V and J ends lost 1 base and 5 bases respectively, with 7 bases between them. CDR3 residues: CASSQGPRDTQYF. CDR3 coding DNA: TGTGCCAGCAGCCAAGGGCCACGAGATACGCAGTATTTT.

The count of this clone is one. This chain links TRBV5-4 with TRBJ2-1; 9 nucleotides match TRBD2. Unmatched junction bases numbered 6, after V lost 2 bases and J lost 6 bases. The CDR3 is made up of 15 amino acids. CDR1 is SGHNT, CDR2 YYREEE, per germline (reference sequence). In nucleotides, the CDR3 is TGTGCCAGCAGCTTAGAATTGACTAGCGGCAATGAGCAGTTCTTC. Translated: CASSLELTSGNEQFF.

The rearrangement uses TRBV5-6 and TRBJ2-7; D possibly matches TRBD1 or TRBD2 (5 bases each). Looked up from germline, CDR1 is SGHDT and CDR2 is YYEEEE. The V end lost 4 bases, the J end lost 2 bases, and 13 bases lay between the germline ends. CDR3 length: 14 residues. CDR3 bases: TGTGCCAGCAGCCTTGGGACGCTCACCTACGAGCAGTACTTC. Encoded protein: CASSLGTLTYEQYF. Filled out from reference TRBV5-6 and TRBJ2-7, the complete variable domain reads DAGVTQSPTHLIKTRGQQVTLRCSPKSGHDTVSWYQQALGQGPQFIFQYYEEEERQRGNFPDRFSGHQFPNYSSELNVNALLLGDSALYLCASSLGTLTYEQYFGPGTRLTVT.